Given below is one T cell receptor beta chain in context. It has no known antigen specificity. One base away there is no much larger clone; base qualities are not given. CDR1 GTSNPN and CDR2 SVGIG were looked up in the germline V gene (reference sequence). The cysteine opens and the phenylalanine closes a CDR3 of 11 amino acids. Only the CDR3 part of the read is kept: 33 bases, read in frame from the first base. V lost 0 bases and J lost 10 bases; the stretch between them is 8 bases long. In light of the paper, this sample's time point label describes: about a year on ibrutinib. For TCR beta library preparation, roughly 1.8 micrograms of genomic DNA was extracted from cryopreserved PBMCs. Longitudinal blood samples from CLL patients on ibrutinib monotherapy were analyzed using high-throughput TCR beta sequencing. Patients were enrolled in a phase 2 open-label single-center ibrutinib monotherapy trial.

This entry belongs to a study of cytotoxic CD8 clonotypes in ibrutinib-treated CLL (TCRdb year 2021). The study in broad terms: The cohort had eleven to twelve relapsed/refractory and approximately 14 treatment-naive patients; some 17 were IGHV unmutated. On average, each sample yielded 255,043 productive templates and roughly 95,000 productive rearrangements. The response samples were drawn at a median of approximately 12 months into treatment, with a range of about 6 to 36 months. Responses were partial in some 24 patients and complete in 2; after median around 68 months follow-up, approximately 15 stayed in remission and about twelve progressed. Longitudinal samples were obtainable from about 30% of the roughly 86 participants in the trial. Cryopreserved peripheral blood mononuclear cells were obtained prior to treatment, at the time of response, and at either disease progression or sustained remission. All remission and progressive disease samples were collected while patients were still receiving ibrutinib.

Here is what the overall study found, with its caveats: Baseline clonality exceeded that of age-matched healthy donors and correlated strongly with circulating CD8+ T-cell counts. Public clonotypes were rare and either shrank or stayed stable during treatment, and the rise in clonality at ibrutinib response reflected expansion of private clonotypes. Clonality increased at ibrutinib response, stayed stable in sustained remission, and fell back toward baseline at progression. Sustained-remission and progressing patients did not have matched sampling times, and lymph node repertoires were not examined.

Each clonotype received, on average, about 10x coverage in deep resolution sequencing performed on a MiSeq, where the target depth lay between 1 in 1 million and 1 in 200,000 T cells. TCR beta libraries were generated with the immunoSEQ hsTCRB Kit. The authors processed their data as follows. Data were analyzed with ImmunoSEQ Data Assistant and ImmunoSEQ Analyzer, with V, D and J genes assigned per IMGT definitions. Clonality, which ranges from 0 to 1, was calculated by subtracting the normalized Shannon entropy of productive rearrangement frequencies from one. Only overrepresented clonotypes making up at least 0.05% of the repertoire of each patient were included in the public clonotype analysis. About twelve repertoires from age-matched healthy donors, obtained from immuneACCESS, served as clonality controls. In its TCRdb copy, this immuneACCESS table keeps in-frame sequences only and misses some clones. Where compared with another copy, unresolved V genes explain less than half of these, and the others have no known cause. V, J and clone size are taken as reported in that table, and D and trimming were inferred from the DNA itself. The sample yields 130,000 or so clones; roughly 80% were counted once. The ten largest make up less than 30% of the sample.

The sequence came from a human donor with chronic lymphocytic leukemia. The V gene is TRBV30 and the J gene is TRBJ2-3; the D segment cannot be called with confidence. The input for sequencing was PBMCs, taken after 12 months of ibrutinib treatment. The CDR3 region reads CAWSVQRAQYF. The DNA sequence is given as TGTGCCTGGAGTGTACAACGAGCGCAGTATTTT.